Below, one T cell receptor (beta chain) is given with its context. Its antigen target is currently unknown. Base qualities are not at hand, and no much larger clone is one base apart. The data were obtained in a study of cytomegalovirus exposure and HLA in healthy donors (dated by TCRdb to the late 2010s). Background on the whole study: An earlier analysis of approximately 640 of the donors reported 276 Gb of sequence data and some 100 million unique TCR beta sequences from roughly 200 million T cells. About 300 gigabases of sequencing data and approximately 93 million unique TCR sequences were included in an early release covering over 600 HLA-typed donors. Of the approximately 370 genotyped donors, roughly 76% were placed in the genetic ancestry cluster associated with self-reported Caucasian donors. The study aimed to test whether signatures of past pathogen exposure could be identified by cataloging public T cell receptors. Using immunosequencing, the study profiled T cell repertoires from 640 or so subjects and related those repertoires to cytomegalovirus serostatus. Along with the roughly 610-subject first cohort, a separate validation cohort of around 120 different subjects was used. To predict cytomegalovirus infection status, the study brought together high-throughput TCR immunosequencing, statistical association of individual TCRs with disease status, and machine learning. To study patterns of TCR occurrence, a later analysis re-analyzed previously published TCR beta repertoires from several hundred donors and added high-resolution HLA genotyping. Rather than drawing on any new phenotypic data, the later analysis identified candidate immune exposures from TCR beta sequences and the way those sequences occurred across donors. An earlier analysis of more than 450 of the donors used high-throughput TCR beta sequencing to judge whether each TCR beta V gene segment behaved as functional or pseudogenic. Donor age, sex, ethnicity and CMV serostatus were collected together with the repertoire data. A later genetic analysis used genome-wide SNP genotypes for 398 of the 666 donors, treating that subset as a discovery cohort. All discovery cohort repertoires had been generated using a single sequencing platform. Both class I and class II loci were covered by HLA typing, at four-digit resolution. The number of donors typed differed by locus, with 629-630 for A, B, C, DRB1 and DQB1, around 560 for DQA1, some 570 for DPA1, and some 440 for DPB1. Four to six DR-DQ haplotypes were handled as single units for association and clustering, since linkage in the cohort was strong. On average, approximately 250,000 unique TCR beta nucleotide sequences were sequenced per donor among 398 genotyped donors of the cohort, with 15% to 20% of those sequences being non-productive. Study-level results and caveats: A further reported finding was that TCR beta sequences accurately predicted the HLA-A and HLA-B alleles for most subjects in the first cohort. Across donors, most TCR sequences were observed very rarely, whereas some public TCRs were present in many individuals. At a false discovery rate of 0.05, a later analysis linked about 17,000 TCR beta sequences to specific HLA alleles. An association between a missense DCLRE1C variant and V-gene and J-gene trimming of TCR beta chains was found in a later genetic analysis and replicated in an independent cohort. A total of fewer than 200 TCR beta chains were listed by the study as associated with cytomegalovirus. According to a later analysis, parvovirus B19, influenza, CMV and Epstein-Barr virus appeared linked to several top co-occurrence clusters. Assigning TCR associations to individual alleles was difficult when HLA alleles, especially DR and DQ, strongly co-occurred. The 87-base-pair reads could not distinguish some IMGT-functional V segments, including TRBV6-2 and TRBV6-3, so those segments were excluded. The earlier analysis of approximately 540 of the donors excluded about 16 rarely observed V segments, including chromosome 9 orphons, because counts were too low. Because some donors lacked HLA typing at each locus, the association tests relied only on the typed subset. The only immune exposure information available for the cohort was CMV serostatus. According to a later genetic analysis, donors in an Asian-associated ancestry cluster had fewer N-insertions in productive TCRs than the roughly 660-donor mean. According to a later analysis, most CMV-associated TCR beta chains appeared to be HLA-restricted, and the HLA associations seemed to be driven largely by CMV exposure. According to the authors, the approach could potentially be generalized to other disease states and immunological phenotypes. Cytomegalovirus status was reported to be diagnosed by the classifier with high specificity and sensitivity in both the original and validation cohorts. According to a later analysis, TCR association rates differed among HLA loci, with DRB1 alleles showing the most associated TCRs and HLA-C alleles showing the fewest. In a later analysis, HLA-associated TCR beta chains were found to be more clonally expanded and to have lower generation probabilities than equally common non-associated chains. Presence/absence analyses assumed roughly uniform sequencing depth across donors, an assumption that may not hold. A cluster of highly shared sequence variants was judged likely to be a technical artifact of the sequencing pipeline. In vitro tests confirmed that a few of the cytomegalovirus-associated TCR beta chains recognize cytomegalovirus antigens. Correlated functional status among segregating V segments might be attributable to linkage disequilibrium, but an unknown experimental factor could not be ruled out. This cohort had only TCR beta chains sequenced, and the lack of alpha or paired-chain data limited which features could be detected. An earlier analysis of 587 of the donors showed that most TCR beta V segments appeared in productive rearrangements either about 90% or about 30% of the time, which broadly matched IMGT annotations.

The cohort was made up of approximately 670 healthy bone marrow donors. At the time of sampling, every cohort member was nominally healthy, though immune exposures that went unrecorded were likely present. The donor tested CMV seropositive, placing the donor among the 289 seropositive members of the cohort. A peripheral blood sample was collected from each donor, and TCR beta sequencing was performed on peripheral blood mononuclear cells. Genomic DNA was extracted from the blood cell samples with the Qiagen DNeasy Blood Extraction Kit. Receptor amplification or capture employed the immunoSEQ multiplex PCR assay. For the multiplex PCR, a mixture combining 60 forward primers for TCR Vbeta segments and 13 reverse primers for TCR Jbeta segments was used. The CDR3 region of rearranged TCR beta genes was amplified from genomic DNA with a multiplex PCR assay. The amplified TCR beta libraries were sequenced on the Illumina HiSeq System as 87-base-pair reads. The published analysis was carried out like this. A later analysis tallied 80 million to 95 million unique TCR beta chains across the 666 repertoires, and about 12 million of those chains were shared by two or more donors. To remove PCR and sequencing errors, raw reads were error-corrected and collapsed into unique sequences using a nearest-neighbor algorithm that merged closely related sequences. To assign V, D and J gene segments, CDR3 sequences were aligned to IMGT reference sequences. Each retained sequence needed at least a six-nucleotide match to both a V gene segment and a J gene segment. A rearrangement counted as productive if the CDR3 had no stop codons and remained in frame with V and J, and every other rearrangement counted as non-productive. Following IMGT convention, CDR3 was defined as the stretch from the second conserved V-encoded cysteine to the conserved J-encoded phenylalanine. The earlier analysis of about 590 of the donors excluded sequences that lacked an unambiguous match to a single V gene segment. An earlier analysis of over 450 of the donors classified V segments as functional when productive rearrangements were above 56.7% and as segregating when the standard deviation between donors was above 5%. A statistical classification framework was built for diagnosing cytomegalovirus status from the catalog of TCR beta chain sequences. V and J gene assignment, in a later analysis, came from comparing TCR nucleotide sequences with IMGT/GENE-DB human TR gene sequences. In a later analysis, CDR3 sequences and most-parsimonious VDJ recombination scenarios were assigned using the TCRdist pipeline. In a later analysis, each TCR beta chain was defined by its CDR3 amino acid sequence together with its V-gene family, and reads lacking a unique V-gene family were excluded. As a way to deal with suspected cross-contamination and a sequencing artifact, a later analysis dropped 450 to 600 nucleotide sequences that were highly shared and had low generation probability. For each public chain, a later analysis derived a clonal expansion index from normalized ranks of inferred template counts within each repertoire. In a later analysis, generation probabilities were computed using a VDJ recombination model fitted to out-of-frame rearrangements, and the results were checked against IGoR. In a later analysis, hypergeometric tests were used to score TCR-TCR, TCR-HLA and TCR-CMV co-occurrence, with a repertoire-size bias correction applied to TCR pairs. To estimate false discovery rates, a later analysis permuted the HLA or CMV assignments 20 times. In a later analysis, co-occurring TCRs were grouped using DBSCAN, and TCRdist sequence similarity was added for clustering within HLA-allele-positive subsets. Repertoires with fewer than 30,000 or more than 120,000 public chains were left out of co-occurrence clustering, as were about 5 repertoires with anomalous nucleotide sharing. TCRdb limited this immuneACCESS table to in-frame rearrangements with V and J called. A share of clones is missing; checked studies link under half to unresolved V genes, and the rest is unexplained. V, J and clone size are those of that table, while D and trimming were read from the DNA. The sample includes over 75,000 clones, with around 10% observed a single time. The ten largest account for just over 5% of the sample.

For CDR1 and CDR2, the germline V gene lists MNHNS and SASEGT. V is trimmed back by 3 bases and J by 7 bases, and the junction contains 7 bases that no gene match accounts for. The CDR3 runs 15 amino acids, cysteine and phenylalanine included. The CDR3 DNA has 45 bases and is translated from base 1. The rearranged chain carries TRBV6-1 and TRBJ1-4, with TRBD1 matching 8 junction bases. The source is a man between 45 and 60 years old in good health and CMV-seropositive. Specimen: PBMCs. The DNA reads TGTGCCAGCAGTGACAGTCTGACAGGGGTTGAAAAACTGTTTTTT. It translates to CASSDSLTGVEKLFF.